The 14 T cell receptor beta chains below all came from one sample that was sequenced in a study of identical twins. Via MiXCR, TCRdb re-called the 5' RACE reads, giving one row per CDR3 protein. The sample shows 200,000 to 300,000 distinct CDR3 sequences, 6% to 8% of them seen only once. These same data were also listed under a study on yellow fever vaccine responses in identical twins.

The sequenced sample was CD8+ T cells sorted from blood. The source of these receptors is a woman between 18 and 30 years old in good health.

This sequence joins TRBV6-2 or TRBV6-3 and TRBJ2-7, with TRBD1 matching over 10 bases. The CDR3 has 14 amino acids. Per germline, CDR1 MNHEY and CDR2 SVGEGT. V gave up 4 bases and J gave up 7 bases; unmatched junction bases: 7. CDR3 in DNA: TGTGCCAGCAGTTCAAGACAGGGGGCGGATGAGCAGTACTTC. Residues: CASSSRQGADEQYF.

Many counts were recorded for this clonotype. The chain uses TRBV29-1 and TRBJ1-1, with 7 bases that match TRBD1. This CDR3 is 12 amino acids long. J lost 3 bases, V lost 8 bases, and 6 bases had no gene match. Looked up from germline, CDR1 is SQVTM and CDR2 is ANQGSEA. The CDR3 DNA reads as TGCAGCATACACAGGGGAGACACTGAAGCTTTCTTT. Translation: CSIHRGDTEAFF. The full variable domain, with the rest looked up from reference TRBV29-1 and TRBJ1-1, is SAVISQKPSRDICQRGTSLTIQCQVDSQVTMMFWYRQQPGQSLTLIATANQGSEATYESGFVIDKFPISRPNLTFSTLTVSNMSPEDSSIYLCSIHRGDTEAFFGQGTRLTVV.

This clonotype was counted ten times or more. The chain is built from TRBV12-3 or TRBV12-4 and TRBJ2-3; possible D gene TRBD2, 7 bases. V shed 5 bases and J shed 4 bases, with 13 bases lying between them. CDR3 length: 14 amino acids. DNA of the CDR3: TGTGCCAGCAGTCGGGGGGCGAGCGCAGATACGCAGTATTTT. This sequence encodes CASSRGASADTQYF.

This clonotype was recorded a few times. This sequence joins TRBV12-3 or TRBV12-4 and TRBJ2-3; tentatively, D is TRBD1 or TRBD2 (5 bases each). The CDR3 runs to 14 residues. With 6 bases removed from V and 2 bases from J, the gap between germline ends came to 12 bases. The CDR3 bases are TGTGCCAGCAGCACGGGACCTGACACAGATACGCAGTATTTT. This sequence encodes CASSTGPDTDTQYF.

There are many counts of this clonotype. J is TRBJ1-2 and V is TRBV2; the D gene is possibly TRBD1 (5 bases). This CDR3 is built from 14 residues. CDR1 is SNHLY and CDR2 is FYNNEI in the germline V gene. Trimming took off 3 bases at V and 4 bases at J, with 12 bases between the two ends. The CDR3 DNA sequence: TGTGCCAGCAGTGAGGGGGGGAGTTCCTATGGCTACACCTTC. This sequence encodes CASSEGGSSYGYTF.

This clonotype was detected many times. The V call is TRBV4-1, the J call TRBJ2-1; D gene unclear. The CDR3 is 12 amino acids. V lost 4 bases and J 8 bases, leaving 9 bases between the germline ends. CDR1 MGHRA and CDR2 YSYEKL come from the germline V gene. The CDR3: CASSRASDEQFF. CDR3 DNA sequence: TGCGCCAGCAGCCGAGCTTCTGATGAGCAGTTCTTC.

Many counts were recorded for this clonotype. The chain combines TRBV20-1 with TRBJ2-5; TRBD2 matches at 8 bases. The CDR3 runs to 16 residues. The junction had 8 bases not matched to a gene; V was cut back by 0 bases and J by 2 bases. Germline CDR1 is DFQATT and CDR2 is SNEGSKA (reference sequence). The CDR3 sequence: CSARDLAGGGQETQYF. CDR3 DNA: TGCAGTGCTAGAGATCTCGCGGGCGGGGGGCAAGAGACCCAGTACTTC.

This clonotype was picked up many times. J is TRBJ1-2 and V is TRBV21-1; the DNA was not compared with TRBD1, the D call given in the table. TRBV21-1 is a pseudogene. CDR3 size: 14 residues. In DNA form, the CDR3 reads TGTGCCAGCAGGGACAGTTACGAGAACTATGGCTACACCTTC. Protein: CASRDSYENYGYTF.

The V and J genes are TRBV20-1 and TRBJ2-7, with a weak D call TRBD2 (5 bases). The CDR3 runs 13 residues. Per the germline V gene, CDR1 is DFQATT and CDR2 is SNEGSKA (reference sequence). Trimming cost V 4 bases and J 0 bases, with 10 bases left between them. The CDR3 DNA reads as TGCAGTGCTACGGACTCGTTCTCCTACGAGCAGTACGTC. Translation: CSATDSFSYEQYV.

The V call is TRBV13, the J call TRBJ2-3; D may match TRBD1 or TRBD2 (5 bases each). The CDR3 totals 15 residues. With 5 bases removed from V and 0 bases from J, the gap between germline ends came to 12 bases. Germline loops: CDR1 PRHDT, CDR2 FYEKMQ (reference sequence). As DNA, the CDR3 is TGTGCCAGCAGCCTCGGGACCCTTAGCACAGATACGCAGTATTTT. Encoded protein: CASSLGTLSTDTQYF.

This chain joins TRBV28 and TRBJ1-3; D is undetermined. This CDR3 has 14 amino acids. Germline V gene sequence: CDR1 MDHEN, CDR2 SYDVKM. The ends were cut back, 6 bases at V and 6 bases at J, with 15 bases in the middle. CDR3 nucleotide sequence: TGTGCCAGCAGCCCTAATGAGGGTTTAAACACCATATATTTT. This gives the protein CASSPNEGLNTIYF.

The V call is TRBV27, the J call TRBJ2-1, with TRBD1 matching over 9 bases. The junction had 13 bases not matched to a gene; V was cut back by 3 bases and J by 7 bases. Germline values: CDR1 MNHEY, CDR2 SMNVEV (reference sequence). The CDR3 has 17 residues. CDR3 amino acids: CASSLMAGTGKDNEQFF. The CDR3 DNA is TGTGCCAGCAGTTTGATGGCCGGGACAGGGAAAGATAATGAGCAGTTCTTC.

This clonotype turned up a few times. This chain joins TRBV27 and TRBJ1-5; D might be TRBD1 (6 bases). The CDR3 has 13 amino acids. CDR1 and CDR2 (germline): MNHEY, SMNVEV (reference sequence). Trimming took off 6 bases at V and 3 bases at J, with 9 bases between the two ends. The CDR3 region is CASRQGHNQPQHF. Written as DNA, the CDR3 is TGTGCCAGCAGACAGGGTCACAATCAGCCCCAGCATTTT.

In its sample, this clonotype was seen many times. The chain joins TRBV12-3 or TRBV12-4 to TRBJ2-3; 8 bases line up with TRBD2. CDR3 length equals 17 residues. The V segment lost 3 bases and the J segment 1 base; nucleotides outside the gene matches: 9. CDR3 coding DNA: TGTGCCAGCAGTTTGGTCGGGAGGGGGACTCGCACAGATACGCAGTATTTT. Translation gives CASSLVGRGTRTDTQYF.